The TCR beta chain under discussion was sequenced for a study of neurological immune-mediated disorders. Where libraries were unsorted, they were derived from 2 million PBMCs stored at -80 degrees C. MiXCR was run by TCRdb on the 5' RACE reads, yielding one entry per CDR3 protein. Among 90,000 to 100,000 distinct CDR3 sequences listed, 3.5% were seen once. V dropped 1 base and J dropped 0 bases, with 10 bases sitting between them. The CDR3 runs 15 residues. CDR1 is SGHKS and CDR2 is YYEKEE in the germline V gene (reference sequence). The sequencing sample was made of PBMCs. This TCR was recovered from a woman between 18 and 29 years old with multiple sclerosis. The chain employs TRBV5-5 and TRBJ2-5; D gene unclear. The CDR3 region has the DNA TGTGCCAGCAGCTTGCTGGCAAGGTACCAAGAGACCCAGTACTTC. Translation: CASSLLARYQETQYF.